A single sample is the source of the 5 T cell receptor beta chains below, sequenced in a study of blood T cell repertoires in COVID-19. TCRdb's table, derived via immunoSEQ multiplex PCR, lists solely in-frame clones and lacks some. The profile shows roughly 220,000 clones, 70% to 90% of them singletons. The specimen sequenced was peripheral blood. All receptors derive from a man in his fifties or sixties with acute or convalescent COVID-19.

This clone came up once. This chain connects TRBV6-5 to TRBJ1-5; 8 nucleotides line up with TRBD1. Germline V gene lookup returns CDR1 MNHEY and CDR2 SVGAGI. V lost 2 bases to trimming and J lost 7 bases; unmatched junction nucleotides: 7. The CDR3 is 15 amino acids. CDR3 DNA: TGTGCCAGCAGTTACCTCGCAGGGGGCGACCAGCCCCAGCATTTT. Its translation is CASSYLAGGDQPQHF.

The chain uses TRBV7-9 and TRBJ2-3, with D perhaps matching TRBD1 (6 bases). In germline, CDR1 is SEHNR, CDR2 FQNEAQ (reference sequence). V lost 5 bases, J lost 3 bases, and 24 bases lay in between. There are 18 residues in the CDR3. The CDR3 sequence: CASSEGSAGAESTDTQYF. The CDR3 DNA reads TGTGCCAGCAGCGAAGGGAGCGCAGGGGCTGAGAGTACAGATACGCAGTATTTT. Drawing the rest from reference TRBV7-9 and TRBJ2-3, the complete variable domain is DTGVSQNPRHKITKRGQNVTFRCDPISEHNRLYWYRQTLGQGPEFLTYFQNEAQLEKSRLLSDRFSAERPKGSFSTLEIQRTEQGDSAMYLCASSEGSAGAESTDTQYFGPGTRLTVL.

This clone was detected only once. This chain joins TRBV9 and TRBJ2-1; D possibly corresponds to TRBD2 (5 bases). This CDR3 spans 16 amino acids. Trimming cost V 6 bases and J 7 bases, with 23 bases left between them. CDR1 and CDR2 from the germline V gene are SGDLS and YYNGEE. CDR3 sequence reads: CASTALAETRTNEQFF. CDR3 in DNA: TGTGCCAGCACCGCCCTCGCCGAGACCCGGACTAATGAGCAGTTCTTC.

CDR3 DNA: TGTGCCAGCAGCTTTCGTCCAGTCCCCTCCTACGAGCAGTACTTC. Residues: CASSFRPVPSYEQYF. The J gene is TRBJ2-7, the V gene TRBV11-3; D call uncertain. This CDR3 comprises 15 residues. V was shortened by 3 bases and J by 0 bases, with 12 bases between the two germline ends. Germline V gives CDR1 SGHNT, CDR2 YENEEA.

The chain is built from TRBV6-2 or TRBV6-3 and TRBJ1-2; the match to TRBD1 covers 7 bases. CDR1 is MNHEY, CDR2 SVGEGT, per germline. Trimming removed 0 bases from V and 0 bases from J; junction bases left unmatched: 1. The CDR3 runs 15 residues. The CDR3 reads CASSYSDRSNYGYTF. CDR3 in DNA: TGTGCCAGCAGTTACTCGGACAGGTCTAACTATGGCTACACCTTC.